The clone carrying this T cell receptor beta chain was counted a few times. Its antigen remains unidentified. Via MiXCR, TCRdb re-called the reads, giving one row per CDR3 protein. The sample shows more than 300,000 distinct CDR3 sequences, about 32% of them seen only once. The CDR3 consists of 14 residues. Per the germline V gene, CDR1 is KGHSH and CDR2 is LQKENI. V was pared by 2 bases and J by 2 bases, with 10 bases between. This sample was included in a study of T cell repertoires in cytomegalovirus infection. Study-level background: Recently identified HLA-C-restricted CMV epitopes and well-studied HLA-B-restricted CMV epitopes were used by the study. Public TCR beta signatures marked donors with CMV infection and the matching HLA.

Study conclusions and caveats: HLA-C-restricted CMV-specific TCR beta clonotypes prevailed in the ex vivo response.

The chain employs TRBV18 and TRBJ2-7; D is perhaps TRBD1 (5 bases). This sequence originates from a human donor in good health (CMV status not recorded). Some clones in this sample may be carry-over from other donors' samples. The specimen was cultured PBMCs, collected from culture after CMV antigen stimulation. Here the CDR3 DNA reads TGTGCCAGCTCACCATTACAGGCAACCTACGAGCAGTACTTC. Translated: CASSPLQATYEQYF.